The table lists the clone carrying this T cell receptor beta chain with a few counts. The data originate from a study of blood T cell repertoires in COVID-19. Study at large: Sites across the United States, Italy and Spain contributed samples from acute and convalescent COVID-19. PBMCs, B-cell-depleted T cells, or T cells were the source of the cDNA or gDNA that made up the material.

As originally analysed: Amplification of reference gene primers provided the estimated nucleated cell counts. Clones were read by immunoSEQ multiplex PCR, and TCRdb kept only the in-frame ones, dropping some. That table supplies the V and J calls and clone size; D and trimming were determined from the DNA. The data contain under 200,000 clones, about four fifths of them singletons. Trimming took 4 bases from V and 0 from J, leaving 13 bases between them. The CDR3 consists of 15 residues. CDR1 is SGHTS, CDR2 YDEGEE, per germline. The sequenced sample was peripheral blood. This chain connects TRBV5-8 to TRBJ1-2, with D tentatively TRBD1 (6 bases). The clonotype originates from a woman aged 80 or over with acute or convalescent COVID-19. This chain's CDR3 is CASSIGQRSNYGYTF. The CDR3 bases are TGTGCCAGCAGCATCGGACAGCGTTCTAACTATGGCTACACCTTC.